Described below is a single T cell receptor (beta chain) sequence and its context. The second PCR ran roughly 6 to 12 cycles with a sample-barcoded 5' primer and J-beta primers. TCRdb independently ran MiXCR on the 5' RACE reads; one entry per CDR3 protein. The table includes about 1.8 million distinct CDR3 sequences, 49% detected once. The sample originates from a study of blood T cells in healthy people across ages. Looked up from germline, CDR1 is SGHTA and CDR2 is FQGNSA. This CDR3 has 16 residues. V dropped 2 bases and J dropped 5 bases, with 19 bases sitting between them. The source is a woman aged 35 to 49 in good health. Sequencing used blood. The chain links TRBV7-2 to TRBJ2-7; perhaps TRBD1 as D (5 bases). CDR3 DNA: TGTGCCAGCAGCTTAAGGGAACAGGCCCCCTTCCACGAGCAGTACTTC. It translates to CASSLREQAPFHEQYF.